This record concerns one T cell receptor (beta chain) sequence. Clones were sequenced by immunoSEQ multiplex PCR, and TCRdb holds only the in-frame ones, with some missing. In the table there are roughly 230,000 clones, almost 85% of which are singletons. The data were obtained in a study of blood T cell repertoires in COVID-19. In the study overall: Samples of COVID-19 (acute and convalescent) were obtained from the United States, Italy and Spain. PBMCs, B-cell-depleted T cells, or T cells were the source of the cDNA or gDNA that made up the material.

Trimming removed 4 bases from V and 5 bases from J, with 12 bases in between. The CDR3 spans 14 residues. The germline V gene has CDR1 ENHRY and CDR2 SYGVKD. V gene TRBV10-3 combines with J gene TRBJ1-5; D is perhaps TRBD1 (5 bases). Specimen: peripheral blood. The TCR was taken from a middle-aged man with COVID-19, enrolled during active disease. CDR3 nucleotide sequence: TGTGCCATCAGTGCGGGTTGGGGCGATCAGCCCCAGCATTTT. Translated: CAISAGWGDQPQHF.